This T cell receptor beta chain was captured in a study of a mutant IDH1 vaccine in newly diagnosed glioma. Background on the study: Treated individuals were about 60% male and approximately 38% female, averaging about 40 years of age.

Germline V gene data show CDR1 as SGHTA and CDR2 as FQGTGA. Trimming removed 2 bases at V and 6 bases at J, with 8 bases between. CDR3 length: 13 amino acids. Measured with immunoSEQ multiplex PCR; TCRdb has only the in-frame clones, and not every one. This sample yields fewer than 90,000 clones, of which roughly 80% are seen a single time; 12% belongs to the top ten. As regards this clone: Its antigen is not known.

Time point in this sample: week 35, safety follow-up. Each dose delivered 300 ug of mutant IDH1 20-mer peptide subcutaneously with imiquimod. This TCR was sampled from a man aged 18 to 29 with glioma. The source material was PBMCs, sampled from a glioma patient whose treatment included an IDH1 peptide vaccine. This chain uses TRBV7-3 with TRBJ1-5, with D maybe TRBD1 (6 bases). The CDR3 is CASSLQGGQPQHF. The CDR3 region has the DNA TGTGCCAGCAGCTTACAAGGGGGTCAGCCCCAGCATTTT.